This paragraph reports one T cell receptor beta chain. The target antigen is unknown. The sample belongs to a study of T cells after yellow fever vaccination. Study details: Preparation used SMART-Seq v4 Ultra Low Input for the low-cell-number fractions.

Study conclusions and caveats: After the booster, 96% of CD4 and 88% of CD8 primary-response clones were re-detected. Abundant clonotypes (contaminants from the bulk population) could be present in FACS-sorted repertoires.

V was trimmed by 5 bases and J by 4 bases, leaving 15 bases between them. The CDR3 consists of 14 residues. Germline V gene sequence: CDR1 DFQATT, CDR2 SNEGSKA (reference sequence). Researchers made TCR cDNA using 5'RACE template switching, and this step added a universal primer site and UMIs. Each CDR3 protein gets one entry after TCRdb re-called the 5' RACE reads with MiXCR. The table lists under 250,000 distinct CDR3 sequences, 6.9% of them singletons. The chain couples TRBV20-1 to TRBJ2-1; no clear D gene. Sequenced here: CD4+ T cells sorted from PBMCs, sampled 15 days after the yellow fever booster vaccination. The receptor's source is a man aged 30-40 years who received the YFV17D yellow fever vaccine. Here the CDR3 reads CSARHYQRYNEQFF. The CDR3 bases are TGCAGTGCTCGACACTACCAACGATACAATGAGCAGTTCTTC.